Listed here is a single TCR beta chain. This sample is drawn from a study of CD8 T cells in Susac syndrome. V lost 6 bases and J lost 9, with 21 bases in between. The CDR3 spans 14 residues. Germline-derived CDR1 and CDR2 are SQVTM and ANQGSEA. It was with random hexamers that 0.5 to 1 ug RNA was reverse transcribed. Each CDR3 protein gets one entry after TCRdb re-called the immunoSEQ multiplex PCR reads with MiXCR. This table holds around 200,000 distinct CDR3 sequences, 85% to 95% found once. The receptor was derived from a human donor in good health. The sequencing sample was made of CD4+ T cells from PBMCs. This sequence joins TRBV29-1 and TRBJ2-1; perhaps D is TRBD1 or TRBD2 (5 bases each). The CDR3 DNA sequence: TGCAGCGTAGGGGACCGCCGAAATCGGGTTGAGCAGTTCTTC. This encodes CSVGDRRNRVEQFF.